Listed below are T cell receptor beta chains from one sample, sequenced in a study of blood T cells in healthy people across ages. TCRdb processed the 5' RACE reads anew with MiXCR; each CDR3 protein has one entry. The top ten hold 29% of the sample, which has hundreds of thousands of distinct CDR3 sequences, roughly 27% seen once. The source material was blood. These receptors all stem from a woman in her seventies in good health. Each CDR3 is given with its conserved first and last residue. The D gene is left open where the match is weak. Clone size is shown for a subset of rows, as once, few, many or a class of expanded clone.

V gene: TRBV28
D gene: TRBD2
clone size: -
J gene: TRBJ2-3
CDR3 DNA: TGTGCCAGCAGTTTCGCTAGCGGGAGCCCTGGGACGCAGTATTTT
CDR3 protein: CASSFASGSPGTQYF

V gene: TRBV5-4
D gene: -
clone size: few
J gene: TRBJ1-2
CDR3 DNA: TGTGCCGGCAGCTTGGAGGGTGTACGAGGCTACACCTTC
CDR3 protein: CAGSLEGVRGYTF

V gene: TRBV6-1
D gene: -
clone size: -
J gene: TRBJ2-7
CDR3 DNA: TGTGCCAGCAGCGAAGACATGACCTACGAGCAGTACTTC
CDR3 protein: CASSEDMTYEQYF

V gene: TRBV20-1
D gene: -
clone size: -
J gene: TRBJ2-7
CDR3 DNA: TGCAGTGCTAGAGATCGATCCGGGGGTGTAAGGTTCGACGAGCAGTACTTC
CDR3 protein: CSARDRSGGVRFDEQYF

V gene: TRBV7-3
D gene: TRBD2
clone size: -
J gene: TRBJ2-1
CDR3 DNA: TGTGCCAGCAGCTTAACTAGCGGGACCCCCTACAATGAGCAGTTCTTC
CDR3 protein: CASSLTSGTPYNEQFF

V gene: TRBV9
D gene: TRBD2
clone size: few
J gene: TRBJ2-3
CDR3 DNA: TGTGCCAGCAGCGGGCGGGGTAGCGGGAGTACAGATACGCAGTATTTT
CDR3 protein: CASSGRGSGSTDTQYF

V gene: TRBV5-6
D gene: TRBD2
clone size: -
J gene: TRBJ2-7
CDR3 DNA: TGTGCCAGCAGCTTGAGCGGACTAGATATCTACGAGCAGTACTTC
CDR3 protein: CASSLSGLDIYEQYF

V gene: TRBV28
D gene: -
clone size: -
J gene: TRBJ1-1
CDR3 DNA: TGTGCCAGCAGTTTCACAGGGGAAGCTTTCTTT
CDR3 protein: CASSFTGEAFF

V gene: TRBV11-2
D gene: -
clone size: -
J gene: TRBJ2-2
CDR3 DNA: TGTGCCAGCAGCTTAGCCGGACAGAACGCCGGGGAGCTGTTTTTT
CDR3 protein: CASSLAGQNAGELFF

V gene: TRBV7-2
D gene: -
clone size: few
J gene: TRBJ2-7
CDR3 DNA: TGTGCCAGCAGCTTAGGGCCCGGAGGCTACGAGCAGTACTTC
CDR3 protein: CASSLGPGGYEQYF

V gene: TRBV15
D gene: TRBD2
clone size: few
J gene: TRBJ2-3
CDR3 DNA: TGTGCCACCAGCAGAGATAGCGGGGCAGATACGCAGTATTTT
CDR3 protein: CATSRDSGADTQYF

V gene: TRBV7-9
D gene: -
clone size: -
J gene: TRBJ1-1
CDR3 DNA: TGTGCCAGCAGCTTAGGGGGTACCTATGAAGCTTTCTTT
CDR3 protein: CASSLGGTYEAFF

V gene: TRBV7-3
D gene: -
clone size: -
J gene: TRBJ2-1
CDR3 DNA: TGTGCCAGCAGCTTAACGTTAACTAGCCAGGAGTTCTTC
CDR3 protein: CASSLTLTSQEFF

V gene: TRBV5-1
D gene: -
clone size: -
J gene: TRBJ1-1
CDR3 DNA: TGCGCCAGCAGCGGAATTAGCACTGAAGCTTTCTTT
CDR3 protein: CASSGISTEAFF

V gene: TRBV20-1
D gene: TRBD1
clone size: -
J gene: TRBJ1-4
CDR3 DNA: TGCAGTGCTAGGGCCGGGACAGTTAATGAAAAACTGTTTTTT
CDR3 protein: CSARAGTVNEKLFF

V gene: TRBV9
D gene: TRBD1
clone size: -
J gene: TRBJ1-2
CDR3 DNA: TGTGCCAGCAGCGTCTCCTCTAACAGGGGAGGTGGATATGGCTACACCTTC
CDR3 protein: CASSVSSNRGGGYGYTF

V gene: TRBV3-1
D gene: -
clone size: few
J gene: TRBJ2-2
CDR3 DNA: TGTGCCAGCAGCCAAGCGGGCCAGCGGGCGAACACCGGGGAGCTGTTTTTT
CDR3 protein: CASSQAGQRANTGELFF

V gene: TRBV5-1
D gene: -
clone size: -
J gene: TRBJ2-7
CDR3 DNA: TGCGCTAGCAGGCCGGGGGAGACTCAATACGAGCAGTACTTC
CDR3 protein: CASRPGETQYEQYF

V gene: TRBV29-1
D gene: TRBD2
clone size: -
J gene: TRBJ2-3
CDR3 DNA: TGCAGCGTTGAAGGTGGACTAGCGGGAAGCACAGATACGCAGTATTTT
CDR3 protein: CSVEGGLAGSTDTQYF

V gene: TRBV20-1
D gene: TRBD1
clone size: few
J gene: TRBJ1-4
CDR3 DNA: TGCAGTGCTAAAACCGGGACAGGGGGAGAAAAACTGTTTTTT
CDR3 protein: CSAKTGTGGEKLFF

V gene: TRBV5-6
D gene: TRBD2
clone size: -
J gene: TRBJ2-1
CDR3 DNA: TGTGCCAGCAGCTCCGCGACTAGCGGGAGACCGGCTGAGCAGTTCTTC
CDR3 protein: CASSSATSGRPAEQFF

V gene: TRBV29-1
D gene: -
clone size: -
J gene: TRBJ2-2
CDR3 DNA: TGCAGCGTTGGAGTGGGGCCCGGGGTCGCCGGGGAGCTGTTTTTT
CDR3 protein: CSVGVGPGVAGELFF

V gene: TRBV5-1
D gene: -
clone size: -
J gene: TRBJ1-4
CDR3 DNA: TGCGCCAGCAGCGCCGGGACGCCACCTAATGAAAAACTGTTTTTT
CDR3 protein: CASSAGTPPNEKLFF

V gene: TRBV20-1
D gene: TRBD1
clone size: few
J gene: TRBJ2-5
CDR3 DNA: TGCAGTGCTAGAGACCAGGACAGGAGCTCCTACGCGCAGTACTTC
CDR3 protein: CSARDQDRSSYAQYF

V gene: TRBV27
D gene: TRBD2
clone size: -
J gene: TRBJ2-5
CDR3 DNA: TGTGCCAGCAGTTCTCTCGGACTAGCGGGAGGTGGTGGAGAGACCCAGTACTTC
CDR3 protein: CASSSLGLAGGGGETQYF

V gene: TRBV19
D gene: -
clone size: -
J gene: TRBJ1-2
CDR3 DNA: TGTGCCAGTAGTCAAAGGACAGAAGTCTACTATGGCTACACCTTC
CDR3 protein: CASSQRTEVYYGYTF

V gene: TRBV29-1
D gene: TRBD2
clone size: -
J gene: TRBJ2-1
CDR3 DNA: TGCAGCGTTCGCCCGACTAGCGGGCTTTCCTACAATGAGCAGTTCTTC
CDR3 protein: CSVRPTSGLSYNEQFF

V gene: TRBV20-1
D gene: -
clone size: few
J gene: TRBJ2-1
CDR3 DNA: TGCAGTGCTAGTTTGTTTGTGGGACAATCCTACAATGAGCAGTTCTTC
CDR3 protein: CSASLFVGQSYNEQFF

V gene: TRBV7-8
D gene: -
clone size: few
J gene: TRBJ2-5
CDR3 DNA: TGTGCCAGCAGCTTAGTATTCCCAGGGTTAGAGACCCAGTACTTC
CDR3 protein: CASSLVFPGLETQYF

V gene: TRBV10-3
D gene: -
clone size: -
J gene: TRBJ2-1
CDR3 DNA: TGTGCCATCAGTGAGTCGCGCCCTGGGGCGGGAATAGGCTCCTACAATGAGCAGTTCTTC
CDR3 protein: CAISESRPGAGIGSYNEQFF

V gene: TRBV7-3
D gene: TRBD2
clone size: few
J gene: TRBJ2-1
CDR3 DNA: TGTGCCAGCAGCTTGACTAGCCAGAATGAGCAGTTCTTC
CDR3 protein: CASSLTSQNEQFF

V gene: TRBV12-3/TRBV12-4
D gene: -
clone size: few
J gene: TRBJ1-5
CDR3 DNA: TGTGCCAGCAGTCTCGACAAAAGCAATCAGCCCCAGCATTTT
CDR3 protein: CASSLDKSNQPQHF

V gene: TRBV27
D gene: TRBD1
clone size: few
J gene: TRBJ2-7
CDR3 DNA: TGTGCCAGCAGAGCAAAGGACAGGGGTAACTCCTACGAGCAGTACTTC
CDR3 protein: CASRAKDRGNSYEQYF

V gene: TRBV5-5
D gene: -
clone size: -
J gene: TRBJ1-3
CDR3 DNA: TGTGCCAGCAGCTTGCCCTCGGACACCATATATTTT
CDR3 protein: CASSLPSDTIYF

V gene: TRBV5-6
D gene: TRBD1
clone size: -
J gene: TRBJ2-7
CDR3 DNA: TGTGCCAGCAGCGGGGGACAGTCTACCTACGAGCAGTACTTC
CDR3 protein: CASSGGQSTYEQYF

V gene: TRBV24-1
D gene: -
clone size: few
J gene: TRBJ1-4
CDR3 DNA: TGTGCCACCAGTGAAGGGGGTTCTAATGAAAAACTGTTTTTT
CDR3 protein: CATSEGGSNEKLFF

V gene: TRBV2
D gene: -
clone size: few
J gene: TRBJ1-5
CDR3 DNA: TGTGCCAGCCATGGATATAGCAATCAGCCCCAGCATTTT
CDR3 protein: CASHGYSNQPQHF

V gene: TRBV7-9
D gene: -
clone size: many
J gene: TRBJ2-7
CDR3 DNA: TGTGCCAGCAGCTTAGAACCCCCGGTCGAGCAGTACTTC
CDR3 protein: CASSLEPPVEQYF

V gene: TRBV6-2/TRBV6-3
D gene: -
clone size: many
J gene: TRBJ2-7
CDR3 DNA: TGTGCCAGCAGTTACTCGATTACCAATATCTACGAGCAGTACTTC
CDR3 protein: CASSYSITNIYEQYF

V gene: TRBV20-1
D gene: -
clone size: few
J gene: TRBJ1-5
CDR3 DNA: TGCAGTGCTAGAGTCGGCGGGGACAATCAGCCCCAGCATTTT
CDR3 protein: CSARVGGDNQPQHF

V gene: TRBV15
D gene: TRBD2
clone size: many
J gene: TRBJ2-1
CDR3 DNA: TGTGCCACCAGCAGACTAGCGGACGTCTACAATGAGCAGTTCTTC
CDR3 protein: CATSRLADVYNEQFF

V gene: TRBV15
D gene: TRBD2
clone size: many
J gene: TRBJ2-1
CDR3 DNA: TGTGCCACCGGGGAGGCGGGAGGAATTCCCAAATACAATGAGCAGTTCTTC
CDR3 protein: CATGEAGGIPKYNEQFF

V gene: TRBV7-3
D gene: -
clone size: few
J gene: TRBJ2-1
CDR3 DNA: TGTGCCAGCAGCTCCCACAGGAGCTCCTACAATGAGCAGTTCTTC
CDR3 protein: CASSSHRSSYNEQFF

V gene: TRBV28
D gene: -
clone size: -
J gene: TRBJ2-1
CDR3 DNA: TGTGCCAGCAGTTTGTTTGACAGGGAGCAGTTCTTC
CDR3 protein: CASSLFDREQFF

V gene: TRBV7-9
D gene: TRBD1
clone size: -
J gene: TRBJ1-3
CDR3 DNA: TGTGCCAGCAGCTTCGAACAGGGGGCTGGTGGAAACACCATATATTTT
CDR3 protein: CASSFEQGAGGNTIYF

V gene: TRBV6-2/TRBV6-3
D gene: TRBD2
clone size: few
J gene: TRBJ2-5
CDR3 DNA: TGTGCCAGCAGTTGGACTAGCGGGAACTTCCAAGAGACCCAGTACTTC
CDR3 protein: CASSWTSGNFQETQYF

V gene: TRBV2
D gene: -
clone size: -
J gene: TRBJ2-1
CDR3 DNA: TGTGCCAGCAGTGCCCGGGCCAGCGCCCGGGGTGAGCAGTTCTTC
CDR3 protein: CASSARASARGEQFF

V gene: TRBV6-2/TRBV6-3
D gene: -
clone size: few
J gene: TRBJ2-1
CDR3 DNA: TGTGCCAGCAGTTTCCCACGGTATGAGCAGTTCTTC
CDR3 protein: CASSFPRYEQFF

V gene: TRBV12-3/TRBV12-4
D gene: -
clone size: -
J gene: TRBJ2-2
CDR3 DNA: TGTGCCAGCAGTTTTGAAATGCCCGGGGAGCTGTTTTTT
CDR3 protein: CASSFEMPGELFF

V gene: TRBV6-2/TRBV6-3
D gene: TRBD1
clone size: -
J gene: TRBJ1-5
CDR3 DNA: TGTGCCAGCAGCGTCCTCCGGGGACAGCTGAATCAGCCCCAGCATTTT
CDR3 protein: CASSVLRGQLNQPQHF

V gene: TRBV20-1
D gene: TRBD2
clone size: -
J gene: TRBJ2-1
CDR3 DNA: TGCAGTGCTAGAGTGGGACTAGCGGGAGGGCTAGAGCAGTTCTTC
CDR3 protein: CSARVGLAGGLEQFF

V gene: TRBV7-2
D gene: TRBD2
clone size: -
J gene: TRBJ2-5
CDR3 DNA: TGTGCCAGCAGTTACCGGACTAGTGAGACCCAGTACTTC
CDR3 protein: CASSYRTSETQYF

V gene: TRBV7-3
D gene: -
clone size: few
J gene: TRBJ2-1
CDR3 DNA: TGTGCCAGCAGCTCGGTTAGGACTGGGGAGCAGTTCTTC
CDR3 protein: CASSSVRTGEQFF

V gene: TRBV28
D gene: -
clone size: -
J gene: TRBJ2-7
CDR3 DNA: TGTGCCAGCAGTTTGAGCCTAGTCGGCGAGCAGTACTTC
CDR3 protein: CASSLSLVGEQYF

V gene: TRBV20-1
D gene: -
clone size: -
J gene: TRBJ2-3
CDR3 DNA: TGCAGTGCTAGAGGAATCCTCCCCAAGGAGGATACGCAGTATTTT
CDR3 protein: CSARGILPKEDTQYF

V gene: TRBV28
D gene: -
clone size: many
J gene: TRBJ1-5
CDR3 DNA: TGTGCCAGCAGTTTACTGGCACGGCTCAATCAGCCCCAGCATTTT
CDR3 protein: CASSLLARLNQPQHF

V gene: TRBV14
D gene: TRBD1
clone size: -
J gene: TRBJ1-4
CDR3 DNA: TGTGCCAGCAGCCACGCCGGGACAGGGGATAAAAAACTGTTTTTT
CDR3 protein: CASSHAGTGDKKLFF

V gene: TRBV29-1
D gene: TRBD2
clone size: -
J gene: TRBJ2-7
CDR3 DNA: TGCAGCGTTGTGGGACTAGCGGGAGTTGTCGCTGGGTATGAGCAGTACTTC
CDR3 protein: CSVVGLAGVVAGYEQYF

V gene: TRBV4-3
D gene: TRBD2
clone size: few
J gene: TRBJ2-3
CDR3 DNA: TGCGCCAGCAGCATTACCTCCGGGACTAGAGGGCGATATACGCAGTATTTT
CDR3 protein: CASSITSGTRGRYTQYF

V gene: TRBV27
D gene: TRBD1
clone size: few
J gene: TRBJ1-1
CDR3 DNA: TGTGCCAGCAGTTTAACCCCGACAGGGGGACGATACATGAACACTGAAGCTTTCTTT
CDR3 protein: CASSLTPTGGRYMNTEAFF